The sequence of this T cell receptor (beta chain) was determined in a study of Graves' ophthalmopathy and Graves' hyperthyroidism. Turning to the study itself: Samples of peripheral blood were obtained at initial diagnosis, prior to treatment of any kind.

General study results and limits: Also, most clonotypes expanded in the thyroid above 0.001 frequency appeared in blood.

In the case of this clonotype: Antigen unknown.

Other autoimmune disease, uncontrolled infection, pregnancy and lactation led to exclusion. This CDR3 has 15 amino acids. Trimming cost V 5 bases and J 6 bases; bases outside gene matches: 8. The authors amplified TCR beta CDR3 regions from RNA transcripts. First-round RT-PCR employed HTBI primers, with a second-round multiplex PCR after it. TCRdb called the multiplex PCR reads again in MiXCR, with one record for every CDR3 protein. Altogether about 170,000 distinct CDR3 sequences are present, approximately 38% being singletons, with the ten largest covering roughly 6%. The TCR comes from a woman aged 40-49 years with Graves' ophthalmopathy. V usage is TRBV12-3 or TRBV12-4 and J usage is TRBJ1-5; 9 bases map to TRBD1. The sequencing input was peripheral blood. For the CDR3, the DNA is TGTGCCAGCAGTCAAACAGGGGGCTTTAGTCAGCCCCAGCATTTT. Its protein product is CASSQTGGFSQPQHF.